This TCR beta chain is from a study of T cells in Graves' hyperthyroidism and ophthalmopathy. Authors of the study amplified TCR beta CDR3 regions from RNA transcripts. The study used the HTBI primer set for a first-round RT-PCR of the TCR CDR3. TCRdb used MiXCR to reprocess the multiplex PCR reads, holding one entry per CDR3 protein. The sample records hundreds of thousands of distinct CDR3 sequences, roughly 20% being singletons. Diagnosing involved the use of clinical symptoms, serum thyroxine and TRAb, thyroid ultrasound and orbital computed tomography. The CDR3 is 17 residues long. Per germline, CDR1 SGHNT and CDR2 YYREEE (reference sequence). V shed 4 bases and J 10 bases; nucleotides not matched to a gene: 15.

The receptor comes from a woman aged 50 to 65 with Graves' hyperthyroidism that later progressed to Graves' ophthalmopathy. The source material was blood. J is TRBJ2-1 and V is TRBV5-4; TRBD2 agrees at 12 bases. The DNA of the CDR3 is TGTGCCAGCAGCGGACGAACCACTAGCGGGGGGAGGTGGGAGCAGTTCTTC. Residues: CASSGRTTSGGRWEQFF.